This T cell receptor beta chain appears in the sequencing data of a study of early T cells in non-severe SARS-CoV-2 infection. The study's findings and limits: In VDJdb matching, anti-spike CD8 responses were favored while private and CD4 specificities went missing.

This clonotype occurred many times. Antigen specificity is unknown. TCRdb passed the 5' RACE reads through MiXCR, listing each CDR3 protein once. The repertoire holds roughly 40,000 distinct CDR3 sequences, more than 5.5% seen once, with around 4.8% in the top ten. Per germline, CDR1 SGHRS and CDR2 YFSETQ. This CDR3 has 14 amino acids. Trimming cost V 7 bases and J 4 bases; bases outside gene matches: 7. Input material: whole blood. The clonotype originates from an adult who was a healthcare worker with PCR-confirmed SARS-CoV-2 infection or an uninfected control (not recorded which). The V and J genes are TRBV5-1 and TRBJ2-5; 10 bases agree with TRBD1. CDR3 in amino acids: CASCRDRGVETQYF. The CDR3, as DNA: TGCGCCAGCTGCCGGGACAGGGGAGTAGAGACCCAGTACTTC.